One and the same sample provided the 25 T cell receptor beta chains below, sequenced in a study of CD8+ T cells in alopecia areata. cDNA serving as the sequencing template came from extracted, reverse transcribed RNA. Assay used: immunoSEQ multiplex PCR; TCRdb lists only in-frame clones, some missing. Of approximately 99,000 clones listed, approximately 63% are singletons. Sequencing input: CD8+ T cells sorted from blood. The source is a human donor in good health.

The rearrangement joins TRBV16 to TRBJ2-1; D perhaps matches TRBD2 (5 bases). The V end was cut by 4 bases, the J end by 10 bases, with 8 bases between. Germline CDR1 reads KGHSY; CDR2 reads FQNENV. This CDR3 is built from 11 residues. Written as DNA, the CDR3 is TGTGCCAGCAGCCCGAGGGCCGAGCAGTTCTTC. Translated, it gives CASSPRAEQFF.

This clone was recorded a few times. This chain uses TRBV13 with TRBJ2-3; D call uncertain. This CDR3 contains 12 residues. V gave up 5 bases and J gave up 1 base, with 4 bases separating them. Germline CDR1 is PRHDT and CDR2 is FYEKMQ (reference sequence). CDR3 in DNA: TGTGCCAGCAGCATACGCACAGATACGCAGTATTTT. This gives the protein CASSIRTDTQYF.

The rearrangement joins TRBV28 to TRBJ2-3; 8 bases fit TRBD1. Germline trimming cut 0 bases from V and 6 bases from J; bases unmatched to any gene: 5. Germline loops: CDR1 MDHEN, CDR2 SYDVKM. The CDR3 is 15 residues long. The CDR3 nucleotides are TGTGCCAGCAGTTTATGGGACAGGGATCAGGATACGCAGTATTTT. Translating gives CASSLWDRDQDTQYF. Full variable domain (remainder filled in from reference TRBV28 and TRBJ2-3): DVKVTQSSRYLVKRTGEKVFLECVQDMDHENMFWYRQDPGLGLRLIYFSYDVKMKEKGDIPEGYSVSREKKERFSLILESASTNQTSMYLCASSLWDRDQDTQYFGPGTRLTVL.

J is TRBJ2-1 and V is TRBV9, with D possibly TRBD2 on 7 matching bases. CDR3 size: 17 residues. The germline CDR1 and CDR2 sequences are SGDLS and YYNGEE. The V end was cut by 0 bases, the J end by 4 bases, with 17 bases between. CDR3 amino acids: CASSVGKWRGPYNEQFF. CDR3 in DNA: TGTGCCAGCAGCGTAGGGAAGTGGCGGGGGCCGTACAATGAGCAGTTCTTC.

This clone was recorded a few times. This rearrangement joins TRBV4-2 to TRBJ1-2; D unresolved. Germline CDR1 reads LGHNA; CDR2 reads YNFKEQ. V was clipped by 1 base and J by 4 bases, with 10 bases between them. The CDR3 consists of 14 residues. The CDR3 DNA follows: TGTGCCAGCAGCCAAGGGGCAGACCCCTATGGCTACACCTTC. This encodes CASSQGADPYGYTF.

This clone showed up just a few times. This chain connects TRBV13 to TRBJ2-3; no reliable D call. Germline V gives CDR1 PRHDT, CDR2 FYEKMQ (reference sequence). The V gene lost 2 bases and the J gene lost 4 bases, with 4 bases spanning the gap. The CDR3 extends over 12 amino acids. CDR3 amino acids: CASSLFPDTQYF. The CDR3 DNA reads as TGTGCCAGCAGCTTATTTCCAGATACGCAGTATTTT.

This clone was seen more than once but under ten times. The chain carries TRBV29-1 and TRBJ1-2, with unresolved D. The CDR3 has 12 residues. The V end was cut by 3 bases, the J end by 5 bases, with 10 bases between. The germline CDR1 and CDR2 sequences are SQVTM and ANQGSEA. CDR3: CSVDESGYGYTF. CDR3 sequence (DNA): TGCAGCGTTGATGAATCCGGTTATGGCTACACCTTC.

This clone has a handful of counts. The rearrangement uses TRBV29-1 and TRBJ2-3; tentative D call: TRBD1 (6 bases). This CDR3 is built from 11 residues. Germline CDR1 reads SQVTM; CDR2 reads ANQGSEA. The V end was cut by 6 bases, the J end by 8 bases, with 12 bases between. CDR3 loop: CSVQQGGTQYF. CDR3 coding DNA: TGCAGCGTCCAACAAGGGGGTACGCAGTATTTT.

This chain joins TRBV6-5 and TRBJ2-1; D remains unclear. Looked up from germline, CDR1 is MNHEY and CDR2 is SVGAGI. This CDR3 is built from 14 residues. V lost 0 bases, J lost 10 bases, and 13 bases lay in between. CDR3 sequence (DNA): TGTGCCAGCAGTTACTCGAGGCCGGAACGAGAGCAGTTCTTC. It translates to CASSYSRPEREQFF.

V usage is TRBV11-2 and J usage is TRBJ2-3; D may be TRBD2 (6 bases). CDR3 length: 15 amino acids. The germline V and J ends were trimmed by 5 bases and 1 base, with 13 bases remaining between them. From germline, CDR1 is SGHAT and CDR2 FQNNGV. CDR3 sequence reads: CASSLGGTRTDTQYF. In nucleotides, the CDR3 is TGTGCCAGCAGCCTCGGGGGAACTCGCACAGATACGCAGTATTTT. Based on the CDR3 plus reference TRBV11-2 and TRBJ2-3, the full variable domain is EAGVAQSPRYKIIEKRQSVAFWCNPISGHATLYWYQQILGQGPKLLIQFQNNGVVDDSQLPKDRFSAERLKGVDSTLKIQPAKLEDSAVYLCASSLGGTRTDTQYFGPGTRLTVL.

V gene TRBV2 combines with J gene TRBJ1-1; the match to TRBD1 covers 12 bases. The CDR3 length is 18 residues. Looked up from germline, CDR1 is SNHLY and CDR2 is FYNNEI. The J segment lost 1 base and the V segment lost 2 bases, leaving 8 bases of the junction unmatched. CDR3 bases: TGTGCCAGCAGTGAAAGTGATGGGACAGGGGGCTGGAACACTGAAGCTTTCTTT. It specifies CASSESDGTGGWNTEAFF.

This clone appeared once. V gene TRBV4-3 combines with J gene TRBJ2-1; D is uncertain. Trimming pared 0 bases from V and 2 bases from J, leaving 2 bases between. Germline V gene lookup returns CDR1 LGHNA and CDR2 YSLEER. The CDR3 runs 13 residues. The CDR3 loop reads CASSQETYNEQFF. The CDR3 region has the DNA TGCGCCAGCAGCCAAGAGACCTACAATGAGCAGTTCTTC.

The CDR3 DNA reads as TGTGCCAGCAGCTTAAAAGGGGTCTATGGCTACACCTTC. Translation gives CASSLKGVYGYTF. This chain joins TRBV11-2 and TRBJ1-2, with D maybe TRBD1 (5 bases). The CDR3 sequence is 13 residues long. Deletions cut 2 bases from V and 4 bases from J, with 8 bases between. Germline V CDR1 and CDR2: SGHAT, FQNNGV.

Comments on this clone: A far bigger clonotype differs at one base, so this is likely a read error. Additional DNA sequences in this sample encode the identical CDR3. This rearrangement joins TRBV5-4 to TRBJ2-1; D may be TRBD2 (5 bases). The V end was cut by 4 bases, the J end by 6 bases, with 8 bases between. Germline V gene sequence: CDR1 SGHNT, CDR2 YYREEE (reference sequence). This CDR3 comprises 12 residues. The CDR3 DNA follows: TGTGCCAGCAGCCAAGAGGGCAATGAGCAGTTCTTC. This sequence encodes CASSQEGNEQFF.

V is TRBV6-1 and J is TRBJ1-5; D is unresolved. CDR1 is MNHNS, CDR2 SASEGT, per germline. The CDR3 is made up of 15 amino acids. Trimming cost V 6 bases and J 5 bases, with 17 bases left between them. CDR3: CASSQNHRWHQPQHF. The CDR3 nucleotides read TGTGCCAGCAGCCAGAATCACCGGTGGCATCAGCCCCAGCATTTT.

J is TRBJ1-5 and V is TRBV4-3; D not resolved. Per germline, CDR1 LGHNA and CDR2 YSLEER. There are 17 residues in the CDR3. V was cut by 1 base and J by 0 bases, with 13 bases left in between. CDR3: CASSQVYGKYSNQPQHF. As DNA, the CDR3 is TGCGCCAGCAGCCAAGTCTACGGCAAGTATAGCAATCAGCCCCAGCATTTT.

The J gene is TRBJ1-2, the V gene TRBV13; 8 bases line up with TRBD1. Losses at the gene ends were 5 bases for V and 5 bases for J; bases not matched to a gene: 4. This CDR3 region has 13 residues. CDR1 and CDR2 from the germline V gene are PRHDT and FYEKMQ (reference sequence). The CDR3 nucleotides are TGTGCCAGCAGCCCAACAGGGGGTTATGGCTACACCTTC. It translates to CASSPTGGYGYTF.

The rearrangement links TRBV5-1 to TRBJ1-2, with 12 bases lining up with TRBD1. The CDR3 contains 15 residues. Trimming removed 4 bases from V and 7 bases from J; junction bases left unmatched: 8. The germline V gene encodes CDR1 SGHRS and CDR2 YFSETQ. The CDR3 nucleotides are TGCGCCAGCAGCGTCCGGGACAGGGGGCTGGGTGGCTACACCTTC. Its translation: CASSVRDRGLGGYTF.

DNA for the CDR3: TGTGCCAGCAGTGGTGGACGCATGAACTCTGGAAACACCATATATTTT. Translating gives CASSGGRMNSGNTIYF. The rearrangement links TRBV2 to TRBJ1-3; no reliable D call. The CDR3 loop spans 16 amino acids. From germline, CDR1 is SNHLY and CDR2 FYNNEI. The V end lost 4 bases, the J end lost 0 bases, and 13 bases lay between the germline ends.

V usage is TRBV15 and J usage is TRBJ2-2; 10 nucleotides line up with TRBD1. This CDR3 is built from 16 residues. The V gene's germline CDR1 is LNHNV and CDR2 YYDKDF (reference sequence). Trimming removed 3 bases from V and 3 bases from J; junction bases left unmatched: 4. This chain's CDR3 is CATSRDGQGDTGELFF. CDR3 nucleotides: TGTGCCACCAGCAGGGACGGACAGGGGGACACCGGGGAGCTGTTTTTT.

In regard to this clone: Additional DNA sequences in this sample encode the identical CDR3. V usage is TRBV7-9 and J usage is TRBJ1-5; D possibly corresponds to TRBD1 (6 bases). The CDR3 sequence is 14 residues long. Germline-derived CDR1 and CDR2 are SEHNR and FQNEAQ (reference sequence). V was cut by 5 bases and J by 1 base, with 9 bases left in between. The CDR3 sequence is CASSIGQSNQPQHF. DNA of the CDR3: TGTGCCAGCAGCATTGGACAGAGCAATCAGCCCCAGCATTTT.

The chain has TRBV29-1 and TRBJ2-1; TRBD2 might be the D (5 bases). V gave up 4 bases and J gave up 10 bases, with 20 bases separating them. Germline CDR1 reads SQVTM; CDR2 reads ANQGSEA. This CDR3 is 14 amino acids long. The CDR3 region has the DNA TGCAGCGTTGCTAGCATTCAAACCGTGGGGGAGCAGTTCTTC. Encoded protein: CSVASIQTVGEQFF.

The chain is built from TRBV30 and TRBJ2-7, with D possibly TRBD1 on 6 matching bases. The CDR3 sequence is 12 residues long. Germline V gene lookup returns CDR1 GTSNPN and CDR2 SVGIG (reference sequence). V was cut by 2 bases and J by 1 base, with 6 bases left in between. CDR3 protein: CAWSTGSYEQYF. CDR3 in DNA: TGTGCCTGGAGTACAGGGTCCTACGAGCAGTACTTC.

This clone was picked up a small number of times. V is TRBV2 and J is TRBJ2-1; D possibly corresponds to TRBD2 (6 bases). V was pared by 6 bases and J by 5 bases, with 17 bases between. Germline values: CDR1 SNHLY, CDR2 FYNNEI. The length of the CDR3 is 15 residues. The CDR3 region has the DNA TGTGCCAGCAGCCCTTGGGGGGTACGCAACAATGAGCAGTTCTTC. Amino acid sequence: CASSPWGVRNNEQFF.

This clone has only a few counts. This sequence joins TRBV27 and TRBJ2-3; no clear D gene. CDR1 is MNHEY and CDR2 is SMNVEV in the germline V gene (reference sequence). Trimming stripped 2 bases from V and 6 bases from J, with 12 bases between. This CDR3 region has 14 residues. The CDR3 region is CASSLGPSVDTQYF. The CDR3, as DNA: TGTGCCAGCAGTTTAGGGCCTAGTGTGGATACGCAGTATTTT.